These 15 T cell receptor beta chains were sequenced from one sample in a study of OX40 agonist ivuxolimab in advanced cancers. Some clones are missing from TCRdb's copy, which holds only in-frame ones; the method was immunoSEQ multiplex PCR. The sample contains some 78,000 clones, about 88% of which appear only once. The sample in question was CD4+ or CD8+ T cells sorted from blood, obtained in a trial of the OX40 agonist ivuxolimab. These receptors originate from an adult with an advanced solid tumor such as melanoma, head and neck, liver or kidney cancer.

The chain is built from TRBV11-3 and TRBJ2-7; 10 bases agree with TRBD1. The germline V gene has CDR1 SGHNT and CDR2 YENEEA. Losses at the gene ends were 4 bases for V and 5 bases for J; bases not matched to a gene: 2. The CDR3 extends over 13 amino acids. DNA for the CDR3: TGTGCCAGCAGCTACGGACAGGGGGACGAGCAGTACTTC. The encoded protein is CASSYGQGDEQYF. Variable domain in full (rest from reference TRBV11-3 and TRBJ2-7): EAGVVQSPRYKIIEKKQPVAFWCNPISGHNTLYWYLQNLGQGPELLIRYENEEAVDDSQLPKDRFSAERLKGVDSTLKIQPAELGDSAVYLCASSYGQGDEQYFGPGTRLTVT.

This rearrangement joins TRBV7-2 to TRBJ2-2, with 8 bases lining up with TRBD2. Germline trimming cut 4 bases from V and 5 bases from J; bases unmatched to any gene: 12. Germline CDR1 and CDR2: SGHTA and FQGNSA. The CDR3 is 17 amino acids. The CDR3 coding sequence is TGTGCCAGCAGCTCCCGGGGCCACGGGGGGGGAACCGGGGAGCTGTTTTTT. Its translation is CASSSRGHGGGTGELFF.

This clone was seen more than once but under ten times. The chain recombines TRBV11-2 with TRBJ1-2, with D possibly matching TRBD1 (5 bases). Trimming took 1 base from V and 3 from J, leaving 9 bases between them. CDR1 and CDR2 from the germline V gene are SGHAT and FQNNGV. The CDR3 contains 14 residues. The chain's CDR3 is CASSLAGNDYGYTF. CDR3 nucleotide sequence: TGTGCCAGCAGCTTAGCAGGGAACGACTATGGCTACACCTTC.

As for this clone: The sample has other DNA sequences that encode this CDR3 too. V and J are TRBV18 and TRBJ1-1, with D unresolved. This CDR3 has 14 residues. Germline V CDR1 and CDR2: KGHSH, LQKENI. V gave up 3 bases and J gave up 0 bases, with 8 bases separating them. In nucleotides, the CDR3 is TGTGCCAGCTCACCCGTTGCGTTGAACACTGAAGCTTTCTTT. It translates to CASSPVALNTEAFF.

This chain joins TRBV27 and TRBJ2-2, with 8 positions matching TRBD1. Germline CDR1 is MNHEY and CDR2 is SMNVEV (reference sequence). The CDR3 extends over 15 amino acids. V shed 2 bases and J 7 bases; nucleotides not matched to a gene: 6. The CDR3 nucleotides read TGTGCCAGCAGTTTAAGGGCAGGGGGCGACGGGGAGCTGTTTTTT. Translated: CASSLRAGGDGELFF.

This CDR3 reads CASSPHWGDGNQPQHF. The CDR3 coding sequence is TGCGCCAGCAGCCCCCATTGGGGGGACGGCAATCAGCCCCAGCATTTT. V and J are TRBV4-1 and TRBJ1-5; a weak D match, TRBD1 (5 bases). The CDR3 runs 16 residues. V was clipped by 4 bases and J by 2 bases, with 15 bases between them. From germline, CDR1 is MGHRA and CDR2 YSYEKL.

For the CDR3, the DNA is TGTGCCAGCAGCTGGACAGGGGCAGGCAATCAGCCCCAGCATTTT. It encodes CASSWTGAGNQPQHF. The chain links TRBV5-5 to TRBJ1-5; 9 positions agree with TRBD1. The CDR3 is 15 residues long. J gave up 2 bases and V 3 bases, and 3 bases lay outside the gene matches. Germline V gives CDR1 SGHKS, CDR2 YYEKEE (reference sequence).

DNA of the CDR3: TGTGCCAGCAGCTCCCTGTTGGGGACCAGCTCCTACGAGCAGTACTTC. Amino acid sequence: CASSSLLGTSSYEQYF. The V and J genes are TRBV11-2 and TRBJ2-7, with D tentatively TRBD1 or TRBD2 (5 bases each). V dropped 4 bases and J dropped 0 bases, with 16 bases sitting between them. The CDR3 is 16 residues long. The germline V gene has CDR1 SGHAT and CDR2 FQNNGV. The variable domain in full, with the rest retrieved from reference TRBV11-2 and TRBJ2-7, is EAGVAQSPRYKIIEKRQSVAFWCNPISGHATLYWYQQILGQGPKLLIQFQNNGVVDDSQLPKDRFSAERLKGVDSTLKIQPAKLEDSAVYLCASSSLLGTSSYEQYFGPGTRLTVT.

The V gene is TRBV12-5, the J gene TRBJ2-5; D might be TRBD1 (6 bases). V was trimmed by 0 bases and J by 1 base, leaving 12 bases between them. The CDR3 sequence is 16 residues long. In germline, CDR1 is LGHNT, CDR2 FRNRAP. The CDR3 nucleotides read TGTGCTAGTGGTTTGGTAGTGGGGGCCCTCCAAGAGACCCAGTACTTC. This codes for CASGLVVGALQETQYF.

The rearrangement joins TRBV6-1 to TRBJ2-1; D is possibly TRBD1 (5 bases). The CDR3 covers 14 residues. The germline CDR1 and CDR2 sequences are MNHNS and SASEGT. V was pared by 5 bases and J by 3 bases, with 11 bases between. CDR3: CASSLDRRYNEQFF. CDR3 in DNA: TGTGCCAGCAGTTTAGACAGACGCTACAATGAGCAGTTCTTC.

There are a few counts of this clone. The DNA of the CDR3 is TGTGCCAGCAGTGAAGCCCTCCGAGCGAAGTACGAGCAGTACTTC. It encodes CASSEALRAKYEQYF. V usage is TRBV6-1 and J usage is TRBJ2-7; D uncertain. Germline-derived CDR1 and CDR2 are MNHNS and SASEGT. This CDR3 is built from 15 residues. Trimming stripped 0 bases from V and 4 bases from J, with 13 bases between.

In its sample, this clone was seen once. The gene calls are TRBV5-1 and TRBJ2-7, with TRBD2 matching 8 bases. Trimming at V came to 4 bases and at J to 5 bases, leaving 8 bases not matched to a gene. The CDR3 length is 14 residues. Germline lookup yields CDR1 SGHRS and CDR2 YFSETQ. The CDR3 loop reads CASSGGLVFDEQYF. The CDR3 region has the DNA TGCGCCAGCAGCGGGGGACTAGTGTTCGACGAGCAGTACTTC.

V gene TRBV6-1 combines with J gene TRBJ2-7; D unclear. This CDR3 spans 15 amino acids. The V gene's germline CDR1 is MNHNS and CDR2 SASEGT. Trimming removed 2 bases from V and 0 bases from J, with 11 bases in between. DNA of the CDR3: TGTGCCAGCAGTGAATCGGGCGGTGGCTCCTACGAGCAGTACTTC. Its protein is CASSESGGGSYEQYF.

CDR3 sequence reads: CASSTFTGQETQYF. The CDR3 DNA reads as TGTGCCAGTAGTACGTTCACAGGGCAAGAGACCCAGTACTTC. The chain joins TRBV19 to TRBJ2-5, with D perhaps TRBD1 (6 bases). This CDR3 has 14 residues. The V end lost 4 bases, the J end lost 2 bases, and 11 bases lay between the germline ends. Germline CDR1 reads LNHDA; CDR2 reads SQIVND (reference sequence).

A few counts support this clone. Other DNA sequences in this specimen translate into the identical CDR3. The chain couples TRBV5-1 to TRBJ1-1, with a tentative D call TRBD1 (5 bases). Per germline, CDR1 SGHRS and CDR2 YFSETQ. CDR3 length: 12 residues. The V gene lost 3 bases and the J gene lost 4 bases, with 7 bases spanning the gap. The CDR3 region has the DNA TGCGCCAGCAGCTCCGGGGGCACTGAAGCTTTCTTT. Its translation is CASSSGGTEAFF.